The present T cell receptor beta chain was sequenced within a study of shared clonotypes between healthy human individuals. Naive CD45RA+ and memory CD45RA-negative subsets were split from CD4+ cells. CDR3 size: 14 residues. CDR1 and CDR2 from the germline V gene are MNHEY and SVGAGI. The germline V and J ends were trimmed by 2 bases and 2 bases, with 9 bases remaining between them. Study observations and caveats: Memory subsets had estimated richness that was generally smaller than that of naive subsets. Non-shared clonotypes showed lower generation probabilities than clonotypes common to all four donors.

Worth noting for this clone: Its specificity is not known. Different DNA sequences within this sample yield the same CDR3.

The repertoire was sequenced with immunoSEQ multiplex PCR; TCRdb's copy has only in-frame clones and lacks some. Among around 1.4 million clones listed, just under 99% were seen once. The rearrangement joins TRBV6-5 to TRBJ1-1; weak D call: TRBD1 (5 bases). The source is a man under 40 in good health. Source material: naive CD4+ T cells sorted from blood. Subset meaning: CD45RA+ positively selected. In nucleotides, the CDR3 is TGTGCCAGCAGTTACAGAGGGGCCAACACTGAAGCTTTCTTT. This translates into CASSYRGANTEAFF.